The following is a T cell receptor (beta chain) sequence with its context. Its antigen remains undetermined. No base-level quality is on record; no much larger clone is a single base apart. Collaborating institutions collected whole blood in K2EDTA tubes following their own protocols. For TCRbeta analysis, collaborator samples were shipped as frozen whole blood, as isolated PBMCs, or as DNA extracted from either sample type. The source of the sample is a study of blood T cell repertoires in COVID-19 (dated by TCRdb to 2018 to 2021). At the level of the whole study: The collaborator samples originated in the United States, Italy and Spain and spanned the acute and convalescent phases of COVID-19. The material from the prospective study consisted of cDNA or gDNA derived from T cells, B-cell-depleted T cells, or PBMCs. Subjects who had been exposed to COVID-19, were actively infected with it, or had recovered from it provided the deeply sampled blood TCRbeta repertoires that made up the dataset. The repertoires were made available in a free public database intended to serve as a resource for research on the immune response to SARS-CoV-2. Samples came from the ongoing ImmuneRACE study (first 160 participants) plus 1,254 subjects from 6 global collaborators. A de-identified subject ID, COVID-19 status, age in years and sex were almost always included in the sample metadata. Where HLA class I and class II types were available, the types were taken from metadata supplied by the sample provider, not from assay-based typing. Here is what the overall study found, with its caveats: The quantity of clinical and demographic metadata differed by source and by participant and was supplied without curation.

TCRbeta CDR3 regions were amplified from genomic DNA by means of the immunoSEQ Assay, a bias-controlled multiplex PCR. Per the original workflow: Nucleated cell counts per sample were estimated from amplification of reference gene primers within the assay. To quantify the absolute abundance of each unique TCRbeta CDR3 rearrangement, sequence reads were collapsed and filtered. Productive Simpson clonality was computed per sample as the square root of Simpson's diversity index over productive rearrangements. TCRdb obtained this table from immuneACCESS and retained in-frame rearrangements with V and J assigned. These tables miss some clones; where compared with another copy, unresolved V genes account for less than half of the shortfall, and the remainder is unexplained. D and trimming come from the DNA, and the V and J calls and clone size come from that table. Within this sample are 200,000 to 300,000 clones, with around four fifths of them counted one time only. More than 6% of the sample is in the top ten clones.

V has 4 bases trimmed and J has 6 bases trimmed; junction bases matching no gene number 9. The CDR3 runs 15 amino acids, cysteine and phenylalanine included. Kept here is only the CDR3 DNA, which spans 45 bases and is read in frame from base 1. CDR1 and CDR2 are read off the germline V gene as MGHRA and YSYEKL. What was sequenced was peripheral blood. This TCR was sampled from a woman between 55 and 75 years old with active or convalescent COVID-19. The rearrangement combines TRBV4-1 with TRBJ2-1, with TRBD2 matching 7 junction bases. The nucleotide sequence is given as TGCGCCAGCAGCCGTTTAGCGGGTACTTCCAATGAGCAGTTCTTC. This gives the protein CASSRLAGTSNEQFF.